The clone carrying this T cell receptor beta chain was seen a single time. The sample originates from a study of OX40 agonist ivuxolimab in advanced cancers. On the study more broadly: Patients in the trial were receiving intravenous ivuxolimab every 2 weeks, at doses of 0.01 to 10 mg/kg.

Repertoires were generated with immunoSEQ multiplex PCR, while TCRdb's copy carries only in-frame clones and drops some. Here the sample spans roughly 48,000 clones, roughly 89% being singletons. The CDR3 contains 15 residues. Per the germline V gene, CDR1 is SGHTS and CDR2 is YDEGEE. V gave up 2 bases and J gave up 4 bases, with 14 bases separating them. The sample here was CD4+ or CD8+ T cells sorted from blood, taken in a trial of the OX40 agonist ivuxolimab. This receptor was obtained from an adult with an advanced solid tumor such as melanoma, head and neck, liver or kidney cancer. This rearrangement joins TRBV5-8 to TRBJ2-3; unclear D gene. CDR3 DNA: TGTGCCAGCAGCTTTTGGACCTCAACCCCAGATACGCAGTATTTT. Its protein is CASSFWTSTPDTQYF. Combining the CDR3 with reference TRBV5-8 and TRBJ2-3 gives the whole variable domain EAGVTQSPTHLIKTRGQQATLRCSPISGHTSVYWYQQALGLGLQFLLWYDEGEERNRGNFPPRFSGRQFPNYSSELNVNALELEDSALYLCASSFWTSTPDTQYFGPGTRLTVL.